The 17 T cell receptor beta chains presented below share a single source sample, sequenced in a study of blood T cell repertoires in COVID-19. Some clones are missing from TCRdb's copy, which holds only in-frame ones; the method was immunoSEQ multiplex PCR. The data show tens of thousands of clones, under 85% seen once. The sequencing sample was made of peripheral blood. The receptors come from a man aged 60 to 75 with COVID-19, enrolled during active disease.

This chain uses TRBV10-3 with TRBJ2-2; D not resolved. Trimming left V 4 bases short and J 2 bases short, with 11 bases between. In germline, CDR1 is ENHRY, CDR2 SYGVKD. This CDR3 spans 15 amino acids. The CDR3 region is CAISVGPQNTGELFF. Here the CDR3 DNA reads TGTGCCATCAGTGTGGGCCCGCAAAACACCGGGGAGCTGTTTTTT.

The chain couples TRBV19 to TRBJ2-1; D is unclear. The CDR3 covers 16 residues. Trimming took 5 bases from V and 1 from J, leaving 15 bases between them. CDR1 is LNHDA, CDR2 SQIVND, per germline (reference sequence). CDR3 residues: CASSSLSVNSYNEQFF. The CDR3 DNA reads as TGTGCCAGTAGTTCCCTTTCGGTAAATTCCTACAATGAGCAGTTCTTC.

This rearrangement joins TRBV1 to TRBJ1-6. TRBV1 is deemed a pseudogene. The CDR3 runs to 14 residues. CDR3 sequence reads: CTRSWGEVNSPLHF. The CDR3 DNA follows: TGCACCAGATCATGGGGAGAAGTTAATTCACCCCTCCACTTT.

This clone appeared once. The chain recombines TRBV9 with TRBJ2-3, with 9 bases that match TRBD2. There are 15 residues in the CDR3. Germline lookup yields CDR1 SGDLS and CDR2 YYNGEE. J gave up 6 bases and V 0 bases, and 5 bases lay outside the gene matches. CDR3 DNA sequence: TGTGCCAGCAGCGTAGAGGGGACTAGCCGGGATACGCAGTATTTT. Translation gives CASSVEGTSRDTQYF.

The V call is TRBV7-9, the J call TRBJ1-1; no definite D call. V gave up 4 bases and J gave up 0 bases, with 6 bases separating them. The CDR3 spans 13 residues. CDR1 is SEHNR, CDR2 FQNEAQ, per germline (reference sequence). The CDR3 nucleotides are TGTGCCAGCAGCTCTCAGATGAACACTGAAGCTTTCTTT. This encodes CASSSQMNTEAFF. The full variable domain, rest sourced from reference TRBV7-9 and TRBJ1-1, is DTGVSQNPRHKITKRGQNVTFRCDPISEHNRLYWYRQTLGQGPEFLTYFQNEAQLEKSRLLSDRFSAERPKGSFSTLEIQRTEQGDSAMYLCASSSQMNTEAFFGQGTRLTVV.

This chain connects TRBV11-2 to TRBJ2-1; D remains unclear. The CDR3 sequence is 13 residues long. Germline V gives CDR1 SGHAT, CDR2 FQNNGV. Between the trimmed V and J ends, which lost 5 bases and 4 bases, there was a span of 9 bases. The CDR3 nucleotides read TGTGCCAGCAGCCTTGACAATTACAATGAGCAGTTCTTC. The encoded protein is CASSLDNYNEQFF.

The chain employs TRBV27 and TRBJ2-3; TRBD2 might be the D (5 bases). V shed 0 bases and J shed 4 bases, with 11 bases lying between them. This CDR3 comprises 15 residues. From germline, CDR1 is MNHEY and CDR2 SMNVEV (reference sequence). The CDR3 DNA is TGTGCCAGCAGTTTATCGACACCCGGGGCAGATACGCAGTATTTT. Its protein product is CASSLSTPGADTQYF.

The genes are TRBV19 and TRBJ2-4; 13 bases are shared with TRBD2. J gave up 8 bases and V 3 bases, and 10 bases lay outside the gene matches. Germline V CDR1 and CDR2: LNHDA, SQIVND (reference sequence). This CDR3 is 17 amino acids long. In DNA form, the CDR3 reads TGTGCCAGTAGTATTCAGACTAGCGGGAGGAGAGGGGACATTCAGTACTTC. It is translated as CASSIQTSGRRGDIQYF.

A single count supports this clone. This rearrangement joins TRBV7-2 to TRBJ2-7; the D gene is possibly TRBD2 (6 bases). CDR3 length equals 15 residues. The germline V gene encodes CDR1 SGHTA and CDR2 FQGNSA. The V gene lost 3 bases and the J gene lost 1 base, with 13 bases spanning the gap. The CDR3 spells CASSFSGTQSYEQYF. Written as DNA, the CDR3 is TGTGCCAGCAGCTTTTCCGGGACTCAATCCTACGAGCAGTACTTC. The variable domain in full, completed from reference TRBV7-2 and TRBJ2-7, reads GAGVSQSPSNKVTEKGKDVELRCDPISGHTALYWYRQSLGQGLEFLIYFQGNSAPDKSGLPSDRFSAERTGGSVSTLTIQRTQQEDSAVYLCASSFSGTQSYEQYFGPGTRLTVT.

In nucleotides, the CDR3 is TGTGCCAGCAGCCCGGGGACTAGCGGACCCACAGATACGCAGTATTTT. Its protein is CASSPGTSGPTDTQYF. The rearrangement joins TRBV5-6 to TRBJ2-3; 11 bases align to TRBD2. CDR3 length: 16 residues. The germline CDR1 and CDR2 sequences are SGHDT and YYEEEE. Germline trimming cut 4 bases from V and 2 bases from J; bases unmatched to any gene: 6.

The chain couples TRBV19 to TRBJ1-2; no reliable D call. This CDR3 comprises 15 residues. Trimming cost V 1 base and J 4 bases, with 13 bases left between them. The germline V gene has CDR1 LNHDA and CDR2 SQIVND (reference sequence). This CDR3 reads CASSIAGTRGYGYTF. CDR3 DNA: TGTGCCAGTAGTATAGCAGGAACACGTGGCTATGGCTACACCTTC.

The CDR3 spells CASSVDGVNTGELFF. CDR3 coding DNA: TGTGCCAGCAGCGTAGACGGGGTCAACACCGGGGAGCTGTTTTTT. V is TRBV9 and J is TRBJ2-2; the D gene is possibly TRBD2 (5 bases). The CDR3 has 15 amino acids. Germline loops: CDR1 SGDLS, CDR2 YYNGEE. The V end was cut by 0 bases, the J end by 2 bases, with 8 bases between.

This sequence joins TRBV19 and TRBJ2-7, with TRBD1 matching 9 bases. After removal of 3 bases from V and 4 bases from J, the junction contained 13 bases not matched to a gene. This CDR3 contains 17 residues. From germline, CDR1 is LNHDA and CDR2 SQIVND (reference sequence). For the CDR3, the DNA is TGTGCCAGTAGTATGGGAGACGAGGGACAGGGTTGGTACGAGCAGTACTTC. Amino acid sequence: CASSMGDEGQGWYEQYF.

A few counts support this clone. The CDR3 sequence is CATSEAGLAGEFF. CDR3 sequence (DNA): TGTGCCACCAGTGAGGCGGGACTAGCGGGAGAGTTCTTC. This chain uses TRBV24-1 with TRBJ2-1; the match to TRBD2 covers 14 bases. This CDR3 region has 13 residues. The V and J ends lost 4 bases and 14 bases, in that order; junction bases with no gene match: 3. Germline-derived CDR1 and CDR2 are KGHDR and SFDVKD.

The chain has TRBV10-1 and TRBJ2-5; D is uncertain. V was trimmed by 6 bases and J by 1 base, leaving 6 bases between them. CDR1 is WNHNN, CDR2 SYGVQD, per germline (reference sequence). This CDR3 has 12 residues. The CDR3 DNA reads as TGCGCCAGCAGAGACTTCCAAGAGACCCAGTACTTC. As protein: CASRDFQETQYF.

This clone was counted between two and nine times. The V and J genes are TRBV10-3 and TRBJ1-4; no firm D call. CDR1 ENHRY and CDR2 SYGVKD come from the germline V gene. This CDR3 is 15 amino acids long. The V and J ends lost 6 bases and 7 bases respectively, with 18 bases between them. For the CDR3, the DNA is TGTGCCATCAGCCCAGACCCGCAACTAAGTGAAAAACTGTTTTTT. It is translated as CAISPDPQLSEKLFF.

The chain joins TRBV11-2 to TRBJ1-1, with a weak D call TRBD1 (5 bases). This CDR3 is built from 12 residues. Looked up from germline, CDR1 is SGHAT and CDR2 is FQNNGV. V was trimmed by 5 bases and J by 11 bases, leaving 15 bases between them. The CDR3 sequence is CASSPMGLVAFF. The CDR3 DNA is TGTGCCAGCAGCCCGATGGGACTGGTTGCTTTCTTT.